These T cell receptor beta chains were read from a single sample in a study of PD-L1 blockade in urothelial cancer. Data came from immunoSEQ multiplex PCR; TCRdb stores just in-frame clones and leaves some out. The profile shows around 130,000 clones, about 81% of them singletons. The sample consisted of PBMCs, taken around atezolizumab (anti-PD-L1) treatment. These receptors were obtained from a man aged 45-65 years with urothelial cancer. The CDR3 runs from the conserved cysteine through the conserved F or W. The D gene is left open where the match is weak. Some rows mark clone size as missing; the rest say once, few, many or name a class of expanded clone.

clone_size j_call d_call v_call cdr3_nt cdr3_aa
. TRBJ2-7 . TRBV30 TGTGCCTGGAGTGTCCTAAGGAGAAGCAAAGGCTATGAGCAGTACTTC CAWSVLRRSKGYEQYF
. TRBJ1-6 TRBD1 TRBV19 TGTGCCAGTAGTATAGCAGGGGGGAATTCACCCCTCCACTTT CASSIAGGNSPLHF
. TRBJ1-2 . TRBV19 TGTGCCAGTAGTCCGACGGGAAGGGACTATGGCTACACCTTC CASSPTGRDYGYTF
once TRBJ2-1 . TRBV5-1 TGCGCCAGCAGGGCTCTCGGAACTAGTGGGTATAGTGAGCAGTTCTTC CASRALGTSGYSEQFF
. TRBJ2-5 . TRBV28 TGTGCCAGCAGTTGGGAGCTGCGGGAGACCCAGTACTTC CASSWELRETQYF
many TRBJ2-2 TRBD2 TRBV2 TGTGCCAGCAGTCCCATAGCGGGAGGGCCCGGGGAGCTGTTTTTT CASSPIAGGPGELFF
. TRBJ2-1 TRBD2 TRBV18 TGTGCCAGCTCAGCTAGCGGGAGGGCCTATTTCAATGAGCAGTTCTTC CASSASGRAYFNEQFF
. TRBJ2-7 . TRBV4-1 TGCGTCAGCAGCCGACTTTTGGAGGGTGGCTACGAGCAGTACTTC CVSSRLLEGGYEQYF
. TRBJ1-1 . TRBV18 TGTGCCAGCTCACCACAAGGAGGGAACACTGAAGCTTTCTTT CASSPQGGNTEAFF
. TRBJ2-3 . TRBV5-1 TGCGCCAGCAGCTTCCCCCCCAGGGGTCCCACAGATACGCAGTATTTT CASSFPPRGPTDTQYF
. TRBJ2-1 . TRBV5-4 TGTGCCAGCAGCTTGGATCAGGGTACCTACAATGAGCAGTTCTTC CASSLDQGTYNEQFF
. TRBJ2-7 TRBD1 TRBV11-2 TGTGCCAGCAGCTTTGACAGGGTCGGATACGAGCAGTACTTC CASSFDRVGYEQYF
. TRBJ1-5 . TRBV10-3 TGTGCCGCTGGGCGGGAGGTGAATCAGCCCCAGCATTTT CAAGREVNQPQHF
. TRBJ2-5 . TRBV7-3 TGTGCCAGCAGCTTAAATGGGGGAGGAGCAGAGACCCAGTACTTC CASSLNGGGAETQYF
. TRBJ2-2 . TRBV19 TGTGCCAGTAGTATGGGGTCGCGGGATGTCACCGGGGAGCTGTTTTTT CASSMGSRDVTGELFF
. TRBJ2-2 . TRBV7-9 TGTGCCAGCAGCTTTCGGGTATCCGCGAACACCGGGGAGCTGTTTTTT CASSFRVSANTGELFF
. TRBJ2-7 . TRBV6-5 TGTGCCAGCAGTTACAGGGGGAGGGACTACGAGCAGTACTTC CASSYRGRDYEQYF
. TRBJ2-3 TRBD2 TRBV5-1 TGCGCCAGCAGCCCGCAGGGGACTAGCGGCACAGATACGCAGTATTTT CASSPQGTSGTDTQYF
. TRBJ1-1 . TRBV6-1 TGTGCCAGCAGTTTCAGGGGTTCGGACACTGAAGCTTTCTTT CASSFRGSDTEAFF
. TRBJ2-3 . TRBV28 TGTGCCAGCAGTTCTGGGGAGTGGGAGTTTGAGACAGATACGCAGTATTTT CASSSGEWEFETDTQYF
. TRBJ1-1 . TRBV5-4 TGTGCCAGCAGCTTGGCCGTGGGACAGAACACTGAAGCTTTCTTT CASSLAVGQNTEAFF
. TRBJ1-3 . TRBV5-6 TGTGCCAGCAGCTTAACAGGGCGAGGAAACACCATATATTTT CASSLTGRGNTIYF
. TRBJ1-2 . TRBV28 TGTGCCAGCAGTTTTAGGGCAGGGTTTCATGGCTACACCTTC CASSFRAGFHGYTF
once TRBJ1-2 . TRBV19 TGTGCCAGTAGTATTGCAGTCAGTCTTCCTGGCTACACCTTC CASSIAVSLPGYTF
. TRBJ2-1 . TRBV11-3 TGTGCCAGCAGCTTAGGGTGGGGCGATGAGCAGTTCTTC CASSLGWGDEQFF
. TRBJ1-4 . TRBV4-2 TGTGCCAGCAGCCAAGGCTACCATACAACTAATGAAAAACTGTTTTTT CASSQGYHTTNEKLFF
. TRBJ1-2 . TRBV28 TGTGCCAGCAGTTACTTCTATGGCTACACCTTC CASSYFYGYTF
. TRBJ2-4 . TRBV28 TGTGCCAGCAGCTCCCCCCCCATACAAGTTATAGCCAAAAACATTCAGTACTTC CASSSPPIQVIAKNIQYF
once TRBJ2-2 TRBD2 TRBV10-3 TGTGCCATCAGTGGAGCGGGAGGGCCCCGGGAGCTGTTTTTT CAISGAGGPRELFF
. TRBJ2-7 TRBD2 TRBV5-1 TGCGCCAGCAGCTTTAGCGGGAGCTCCTACGAGCAGTACTTC CASSFSGSSYEQYF
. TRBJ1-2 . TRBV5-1 TGCGCCAGCAGCTTGGGACGGACAGAGAATGGCTACACCTTC CASSLGRTENGYTF
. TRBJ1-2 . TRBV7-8 TGTGCCAGCAGCTTAGGGACAGTCTATGGCTACACCTTC CASSLGTVYGYTF
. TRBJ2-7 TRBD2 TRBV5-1 TGCGCCAGCACCCGACTAGCGAATGGTGAGTTCGAGCAGTACTTC CASTRLANGEFEQYF
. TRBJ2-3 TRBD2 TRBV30 TGTGCCTGGAGCTTAGGGACTAGCGGGAAATGGTATTTT CAWSLGTSGKWYF
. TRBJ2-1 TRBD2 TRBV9 TGTGCCAGCAGCGTACTAGCGGGAGGGCCCCATGAGCAGTTCTTC CASSVLAGGPHEQFF
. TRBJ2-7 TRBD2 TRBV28 TGTGCCACCAGGACTAGCGGGAGCTACGAGCAGTACTTC CATRTSGSYEQYF
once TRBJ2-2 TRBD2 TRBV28 TGTGCCAGCAGTTTACCGCGGGAGCTCACCGGGGAGCTGTTTTTT CASSLPRELTGELFF
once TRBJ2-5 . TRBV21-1 TGTGCCAGCAGCCAAACGGGGGAGACCCAGTACTTC CASSQTGETQYF
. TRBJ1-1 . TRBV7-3 TGTGCCAGCAGCTTAAGTGCAGGGAACACTGAAGCTTTCTTT CASSLSAGNTEAFF
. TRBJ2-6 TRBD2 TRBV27 TGTGCCAGCAGTATTAGACTAGCGGTAAACTCTGGGGCCAACGTCCTGACTTTC CASSIRLAVNSGANVLTF